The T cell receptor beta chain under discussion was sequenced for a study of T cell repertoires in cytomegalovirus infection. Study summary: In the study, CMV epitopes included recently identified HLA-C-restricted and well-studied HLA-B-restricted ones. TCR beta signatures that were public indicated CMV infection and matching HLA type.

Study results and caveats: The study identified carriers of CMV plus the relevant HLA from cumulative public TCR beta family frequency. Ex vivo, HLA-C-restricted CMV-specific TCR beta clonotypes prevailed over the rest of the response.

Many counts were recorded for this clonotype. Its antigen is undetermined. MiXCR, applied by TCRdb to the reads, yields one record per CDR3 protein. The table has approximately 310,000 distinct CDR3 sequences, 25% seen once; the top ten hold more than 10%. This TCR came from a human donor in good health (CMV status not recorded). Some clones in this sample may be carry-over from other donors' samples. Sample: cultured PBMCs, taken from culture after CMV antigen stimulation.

The CDR3 DNA is TGTGCCAGCAACACGCAAGAGGCAGGGGTGAATGGCTACACCTTC. Residues: CASNTQEAGVNGYTF. The chain couples TRBV7-2 to TRBJ1-2; D is perhaps TRBD1 (6 bases). The CDR3 is 15 amino acids. Trimming took 7 bases from V and 6 from J, leaving 21 bases between them. Germline loops: CDR1 SGHTA, CDR2 FQGNSA.